This T cell receptor (beta chain) appears in the sequencing data of a study of PD-1 blockade in classical Hodgkin lymphoma. Findings and caveats of the study: Still unresolved is the cause of the repertoire differences, which may be disease activity or prior therapy. A reduction in baseline TCR diversity was reportedly seen in newly diagnosed patients relative to healthy donors.

The patients all showed relapse after autologous stem cell transplantation, while their brentuximab vedotin exposure varied. Some clones are missing from TCRdb's copy, which holds only in-frame ones; the method was immunoSEQ multiplex PCR. The repertoire holds about 22,000 clones, with over 60% as singletons. A remark on this clone: Its antigen remains unknown.

This clonotype originated in a human donor with classical Hodgkin lymphoma. Sequences were derived from peripheral blood mononuclear cells (PBMCs), sampled before the second cycle of nivolumab.

CDR3 in DNA: TGTGCCAGCAGTCCCTGGGCCGAGGGTTCACCCCTCCACTTT. Amino acids: CASSPWAEGSPLHF. The chain joins TRBV6-1 to TRBJ1-6, with D hard to call. Per germline, CDR1 MNHNS and CDR2 SASEGT. There are 14 residues in the CDR3. V dropped 5 bases and J dropped 9 bases, with 14 bases sitting between them.